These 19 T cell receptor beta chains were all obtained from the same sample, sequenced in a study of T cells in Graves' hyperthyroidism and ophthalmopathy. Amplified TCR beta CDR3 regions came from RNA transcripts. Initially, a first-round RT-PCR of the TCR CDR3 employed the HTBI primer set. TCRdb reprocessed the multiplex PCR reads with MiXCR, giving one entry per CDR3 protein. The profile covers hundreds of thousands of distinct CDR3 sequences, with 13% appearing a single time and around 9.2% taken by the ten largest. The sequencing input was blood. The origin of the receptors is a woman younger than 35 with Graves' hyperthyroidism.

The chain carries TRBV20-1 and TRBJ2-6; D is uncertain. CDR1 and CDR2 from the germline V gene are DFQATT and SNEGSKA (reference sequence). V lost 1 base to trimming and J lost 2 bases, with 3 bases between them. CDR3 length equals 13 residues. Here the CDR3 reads CSARGTGANVLTF. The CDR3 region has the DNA TGCAGTGCTAGAGGGACTGGGGCCAACGTCCTGACTTTC.

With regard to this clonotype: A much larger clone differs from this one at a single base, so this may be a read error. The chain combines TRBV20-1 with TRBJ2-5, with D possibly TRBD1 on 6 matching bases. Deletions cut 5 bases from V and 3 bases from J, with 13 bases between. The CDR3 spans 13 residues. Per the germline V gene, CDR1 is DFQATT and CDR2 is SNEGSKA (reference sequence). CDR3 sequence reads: CSARDIGEETQYF. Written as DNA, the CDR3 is TGCAGTGCTCGGGACATCGGAGAAGAGACCCAGTACTTC.

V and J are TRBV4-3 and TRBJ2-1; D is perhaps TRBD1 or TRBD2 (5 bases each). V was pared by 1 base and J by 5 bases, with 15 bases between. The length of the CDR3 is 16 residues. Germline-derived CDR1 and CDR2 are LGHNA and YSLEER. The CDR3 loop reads CASSQAPGSVDNEQFF. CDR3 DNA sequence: TGCGCCAGCAGCCAAGCCCCAGGGAGCGTGGACAATGAGCAGTTCTTC.

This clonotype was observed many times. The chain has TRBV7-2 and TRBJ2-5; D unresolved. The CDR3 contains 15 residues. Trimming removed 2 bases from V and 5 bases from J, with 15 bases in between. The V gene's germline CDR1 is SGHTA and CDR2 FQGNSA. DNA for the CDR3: TGTGCCAGCAGCTTATCGGGCCCGTCGGCGGAGACCCAGTACTTC. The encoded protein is CASSLSGPSAETQYF.

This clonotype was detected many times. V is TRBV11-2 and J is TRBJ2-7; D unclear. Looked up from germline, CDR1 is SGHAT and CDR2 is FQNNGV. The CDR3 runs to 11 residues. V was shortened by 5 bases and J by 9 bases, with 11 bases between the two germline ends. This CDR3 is CASSTGPVQYF. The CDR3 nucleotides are TGTGCCAGCAGCACGGGCCCCGTGCAGTACTTC.

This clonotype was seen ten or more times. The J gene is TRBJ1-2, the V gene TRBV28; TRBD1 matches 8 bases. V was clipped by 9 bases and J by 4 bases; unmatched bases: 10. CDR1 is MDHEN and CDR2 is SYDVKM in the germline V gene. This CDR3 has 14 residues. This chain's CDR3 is CASRTGTSVYGYTF. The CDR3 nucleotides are TGTGCCAGTCGGACAGGGACATCTGTCTATGGCTACACCTTC.

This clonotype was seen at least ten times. The CDR3 nucleotides read TGTGCCAGCTCACCAGAAGGGTTTCAGCCCCAGCATTTT. Its translation is CASSPEGFQPQHF. The chain recombines TRBV18 with TRBJ1-5; D is unresolved. V lost 2 bases to trimming and J lost 6 bases, with 8 bases between them. The CDR3 is 13 amino acids. Per the germline V gene, CDR1 is KGHSH and CDR2 is LQKENI.

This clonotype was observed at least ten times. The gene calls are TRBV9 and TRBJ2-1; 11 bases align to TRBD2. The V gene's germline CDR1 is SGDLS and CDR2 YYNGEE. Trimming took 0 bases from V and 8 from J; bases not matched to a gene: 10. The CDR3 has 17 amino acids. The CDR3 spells CASSVAVLAGGWDEQFF. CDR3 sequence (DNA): TGTGCCAGCAGCGTAGCAGTCCTAGCGGGGGGTTGGGATGAGCAGTTCTTC.

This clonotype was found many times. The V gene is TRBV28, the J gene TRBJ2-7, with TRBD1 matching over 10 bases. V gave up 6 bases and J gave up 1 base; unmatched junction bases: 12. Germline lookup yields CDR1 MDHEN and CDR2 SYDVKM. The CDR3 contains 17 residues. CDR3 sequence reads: CASSPILGTGVSYEQYF. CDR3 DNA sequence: TGTGCCAGCAGCCCAATCCTCGGGACAGGGGTTTCCTACGAGCAGTACTTC. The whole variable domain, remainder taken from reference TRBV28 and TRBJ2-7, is DVKVTQSSRYLVKRTGEKVFLECVQDMDHENMFWYRQDPGLGLRLIYFSYDVKMKEKGDIPEGYSVSREKKERFSLILESASTNQTSMYLCASSPILGTGVSYEQYFGPGTRLTVT.

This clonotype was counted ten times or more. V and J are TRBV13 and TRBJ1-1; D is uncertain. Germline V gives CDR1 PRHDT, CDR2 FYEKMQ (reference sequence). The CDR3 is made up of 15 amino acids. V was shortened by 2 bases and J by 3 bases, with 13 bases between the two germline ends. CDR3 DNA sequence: TGTGCCAGCAGCTTAAGTGGGGTAGTCGACACTGAAGCTTTCTTT. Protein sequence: CASSLSGVVDTEAFF.

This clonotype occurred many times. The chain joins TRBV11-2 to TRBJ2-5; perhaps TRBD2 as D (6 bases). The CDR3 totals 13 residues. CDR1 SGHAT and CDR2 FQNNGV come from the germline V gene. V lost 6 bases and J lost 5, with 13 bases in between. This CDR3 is CASRLLAAETQYF. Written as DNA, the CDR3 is TGTGCCAGCAGATTACTAGCCGCGGAGACCCAGTACTTC.

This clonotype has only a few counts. CDR3 coding DNA: TGCGCCAGCAGCCAAGAGGTATCGGTTTTGGGGCTAGCGGTATACGAGCAGTACTTC. This sequence encodes CASSQEVSVLGLAVYEQYF. The chain couples TRBV4-1 to TRBJ2-7; 7 nucleotides agree with TRBD2. Per the germline V gene, CDR1 is MGHRA and CDR2 is YSYEKL. Losses at the gene ends were 0 bases for V and 4 bases for J; bases not matched to a gene: 18. This CDR3 is built from 19 residues.

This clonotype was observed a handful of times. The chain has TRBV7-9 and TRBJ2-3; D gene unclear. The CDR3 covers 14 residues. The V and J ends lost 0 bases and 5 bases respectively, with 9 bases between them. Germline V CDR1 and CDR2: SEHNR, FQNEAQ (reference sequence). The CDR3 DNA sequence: TGTGCCAGCAGCTTAGCCTCGTCGGGAGATACGCAGTATTTT. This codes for CASSLASSGDTQYF. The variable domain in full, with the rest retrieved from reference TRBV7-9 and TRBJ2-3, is DTGVSQNPRHKITKRGQNVTFRCDPISEHNRLYWYRQTLGQGPEFLTYFQNEAQLEKSRLLSDRFSAERPKGSFSTLEIQRTEQGDSAMYLCASSLASSGDTQYFGPGTRLTVL.

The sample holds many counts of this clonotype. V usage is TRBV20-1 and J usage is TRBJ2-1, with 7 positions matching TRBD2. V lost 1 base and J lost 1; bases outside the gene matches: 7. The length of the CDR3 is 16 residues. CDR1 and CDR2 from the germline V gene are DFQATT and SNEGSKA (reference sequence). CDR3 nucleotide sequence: TGCAGTGCTAGAGCCGTCGGGGGGTGGTCCTACAATGAGCAGTTCTTC. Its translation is CSARAVGGWSYNEQFF.

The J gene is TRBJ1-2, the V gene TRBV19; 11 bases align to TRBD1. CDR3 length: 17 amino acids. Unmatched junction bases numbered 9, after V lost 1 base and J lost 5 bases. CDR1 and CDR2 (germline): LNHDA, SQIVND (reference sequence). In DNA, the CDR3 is TGTGCCAGTAGTATAGTTGCCGGACAGGGGGCAGGGTATGGCTACACCTTC. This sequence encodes CASSIVAGQGAGYGYTF.

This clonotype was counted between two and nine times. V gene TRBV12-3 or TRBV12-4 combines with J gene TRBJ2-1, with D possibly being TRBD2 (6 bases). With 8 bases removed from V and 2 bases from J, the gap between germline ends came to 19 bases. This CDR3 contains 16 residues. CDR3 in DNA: TGTGCCAGCGCCGGGCCGGGAGTGGGGACCTACAATGAGCAGTTCTTC. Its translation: CASAGPGVGTYNEQFF.

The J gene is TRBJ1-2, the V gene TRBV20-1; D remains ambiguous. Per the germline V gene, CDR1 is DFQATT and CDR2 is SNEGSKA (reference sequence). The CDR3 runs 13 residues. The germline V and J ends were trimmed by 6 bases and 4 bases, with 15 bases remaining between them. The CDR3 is CSAPRHDSYGYTF. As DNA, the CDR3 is TGCAGTGCCCCCAGACACGATAGCTATGGCTACACCTTC.

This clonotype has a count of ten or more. For the CDR3, the DNA is TGTGCCAGCAGCATTCTTAGCGGGGGTCTTTCCTACACAGATACGCAGTATTTT. Protein product: CASSILSGGLSYTDTQYF. This chain connects TRBV7-2 to TRBJ2-3, with 9 bases identical to TRBD2. The V and J ends lost 5 bases and 2 bases, in that order; junction bases with no gene match: 14. CDR3 length: 18 residues. CDR1 is SGHTA, CDR2 FQGNSA, per germline. Variable domain in full (rest from reference TRBV7-2 and TRBJ2-3): GAGVSQSPSNKVTEKGKDVELRCDPISGHTALYWYRQSLGQGLEFLIYFQGNSAPDKSGLPSDRFSAERTGGSVSTLTIQRTQQEDSAVYLCASSILSGGLSYTDTQYFGPGTRLTVL.

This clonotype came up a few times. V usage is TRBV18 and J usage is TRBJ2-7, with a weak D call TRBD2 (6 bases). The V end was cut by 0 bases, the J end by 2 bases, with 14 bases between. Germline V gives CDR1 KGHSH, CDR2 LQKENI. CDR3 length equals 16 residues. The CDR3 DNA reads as TGTGCCAGCTCACCACCGTCCCGCGGGAATACCTACGAGCAGTACTTC. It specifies CASSPPSRGNTYEQYF.